This T cell receptor beta chain was identified in a study of T-cell reconstitution after alpha-beta-depleted transplantation in children. Whole-study results and caveats: It was surviving recipient T cells and thymic progenitors that gave some patients high TCRbeta diversity at day 60. Most T-cell counts and diversity one year after the transplant came from T cells that were newly produced. Expanded clones from the graft, numbering several hundred, reportedly supplied alpha-beta T cells about two months after transplant.

As regards this clonotype: Its antigen is unknown.

The TCRbeta library was prepared with unique molecular identifiers. TCRdb independently ran MiXCR on the PCR reads; one entry per CDR3 protein. The table lists roughly 340,000 distinct CDR3 sequences, around 16% of them singletons, with approximately 38% in the top ten. Germline CDR1 and CDR2: MNHEY and SVGAGI. The length of the CDR3 is 17 residues. The V gene lost 6 bases and the J gene lost 0 bases, with 15 bases spanning the gap. The chain is built from TRBV6-5 and TRBJ1-6; D might be TRBD1 (5 bases). This receptor was identified in a male patient aged 2 to 10 who had a stem cell transplant for acute lymphoblastic leukemia, so the T cells may come from the graft donor. This specimen was PBMCs, mostly from graft donor cells, taken 360 days after TCRalphabeta/CD19-depleted stem cell transplant. In DNA form, the CDR3 reads TGTGCCAGCAGCCCCTCAAGGGGTGGCTCCTATAATTCACCCCTCCACTTT. Its protein product is CASSPSRGGSYNSPLHF.